This is a list of T cell receptor beta chains from one sample in a study of shared clonotypes between healthy human individuals. Libraries were prepared by immunoSEQ multiplex PCR; TCRdb keeps only in-frame clonotypes and omits some of them. In the table there are hundreds of thousands of clones, around 75% of which are singletons. The sequencing input was PBMCs. The receptors come from a woman in her thirties or forties in good health. Some clones in this sample may be carry-over from other donors' samples. CDR3s include the opening cysteine and the closing phenylalanine or tryptophan. The D gene is left open where the match is weak. Only part of the rows carry a size: once, few, many, or a class if the clone is expanded.

TRBD2,TRBJ2-7,NA,TRBV29-1,TGCAGCGTTGTGGGGCGAGCGGGAGATCCCTACGAGCAGTACTTC,CSVVGRAGDPYEQYF
NA,TRBJ1-4,NA,TRBV11-2,TGTGCCAGCAGACCCGGACGTGGCAGGGGTGCTAATGAAAAACTGTTTTTT,CASRPGRGRGANEKLFF
NA,TRBJ2-1,NA,TRBV5-8,TGTGCCAGCAGCTTGGACCGTTACAATGAGCAGTTCTTC,CASSLDRYNEQFF
NA,TRBJ2-3,NA,TRBV2,TGTGCCAGCAGTGAACCGGAGACAGGCGCAGATACGCAGTATTTT,CASSEPETGADTQYF
NA,TRBJ2-1,NA,TRBV5-1,TGCGCCAGCAGCTTGGGGGATATGGACTCCTACAATGAGCAGTTCTTC,CASSLGDMDSYNEQFF
TRBD1,TRBJ2-7,NA,TRBV5-1,TGCGCCAGCAGCCCGACAGGGGGGATCTACGAGCAGTACTTC,CASSPTGGIYEQYF
TRBD2,TRBJ2-1,NA,TRBV5-1,TGCGCCAGCAGGGAATCCCGGACAGGGACTAGCGGGAGCTACAATGAGCAGTTCTTC,CASRESRTGTSGSYNEQFF
NA,TRBJ1-1,NA,TRBV5-1,TGCGCCAGCAGCTTAGAGGGGTGGAACACTGAAGCTTTCTTT,CASSLEGWNTEAFF
TRBD1,TRBJ2-7,NA,TRBV28,TGTGCCAGCGGGTTGGGTACAGGGGGCATGGGTCACGAGCAGTACTTC,CASGLGTGGMGHEQYF
NA,TRBJ1-4,once,TRBV28,TGTGCCAGCAGTTTGGGACACCGGTTTGGGACAACTAATGAAAAACTGTTTTTT,CASSLGHRFGTTNEKLFF
NA,TRBJ2-5,NA,TRBV30,TGTGCCTGGGCTAAAGGGTACCAAGAGACCCAGTACTTC,CAWAKGYQETQYF
NA,TRBJ2-1,NA,TRBV7-8,TGTGCCAGCAGCTCACTAAACCGGGACAGCGGGAGAGGTGGTGAGCAGTTCTTC,CASSSLNRDSGRGGEQFF
NA,TRBJ2-7,few,TRBV29-1,TGCAGCGTTGTCAGGGGGGTCAGGGAGCAGTACTTC,CSVVRGVREQYF
NA,TRBJ2-7,NA,TRBV27,TGTGCCAGCAGCTCCCCGGACGGTTCCTACGAGCAGTACTTC,CASSSPDGSYEQYF
TRBD2,TRBJ2-1,NA,TRBV5-7,TGTGCCAGCAGCTCACCTGGCCTTAGCGGGAGAGGCTCCTACAATGAGCAGTTCTTC,CASSSPGLSGRGSYNEQFF
NA,TRBJ1-2,few,TRBV18,TGTGCCAGCTCACCGTCAGGAACTAACTATGGCTACACCTTC,CASSPSGTNYGYTF
NA,TRBJ2-5,NA,TRBV15,TGTGCCACCAGCAGGGACAGACGGGAGACCCAGTACTTC,CATSRDRRETQYF
NA,TRBJ2-5,NA,TRBV7-7,TGTGCCAGCAGCTCCGGTTGGGGGGAGACCCAGTACTTC,CASSSGWGETQYF
TRBD1,TRBJ2-1,NA,TRBV7-6,TGTGCCAGCAGCCCGCTGGAGGGACAGGGGTACAATGAGCAGTTCTTC,CASSPLEGQGYNEQFF
NA,TRBJ2-7,NA,TRBV28,TGTGCCAGCACAGCTGGGGGCCTCTCGAAGGAGCAGTACTTC,CASTAGGLSKEQYF
TRBD2,TRBJ2-5,NA,TRBV14,TGTGCCAGCAGCCAAGAACATAGCGGGAGGTTAGAGACCCAGTACTTC,CASSQEHSGRLETQYF
NA,TRBJ2-7,NA,TRBV10-3,TGTGCCATCAGTGAGTCAAGGGCCTCCGGGGACGAGCAGTACTTC,CAISESRASGDEQYF